The 24 T cell receptor beta chains presented below share a single source sample, sequenced in a study of cytomegalovirus exposure and HLA in healthy donors. In the PCR, 60 Vbeta and 13 Jbeta primers were used. Assay used: immunoSEQ multiplex PCR; TCRdb lists only in-frame clones, some missing. The table lists some 140,000 clones, 60% to 75% of them singletons, with 1.5% to 2% in the top ten. The sequenced sample was PBMCs. All receptors come from a human donor in good health.

The chain recombines TRBV27 with TRBJ2-7, with 11 positions matching TRBD2. Germline V CDR1 and CDR2: MNHEY, SMNVEV (reference sequence). The V and J ends lost 6 bases and 7 bases, in that order; junction bases with no gene match: 11. The CDR3 totals 15 residues. CDR3 in DNA: TGTGCCAGCAGAACTAGCGGGAGATCAGCAGGGGAGCAGTACTTC. It encodes CASRTSGRSAGEQYF.

A few counts support this clone. This chain joins TRBV2 and TRBJ2-5; 16 nucleotides agree with TRBD2. V shed 9 bases and J 4 bases; nucleotides not matched to a gene: 14. Germline-derived CDR1 and CDR2 are SNHLY and FYNNEI. The CDR3 spans 18 residues. The CDR3 coding sequence is TGTGCCAGTCAAGGGGGACTAGCGGGAGGGCCTGGGGCAGAGACCCAGTACTTC. Translation gives CASQGGLAGGPGAETQYF.

The chain employs TRBV11-3 and TRBJ2-1, with 8 bases that match TRBD2. The CDR3 is made up of 16 amino acids. The V gene end was trimmed by 2 bases and the J gene end by 8 bases; junction bases not matched to a gene: 11. The germline V gene encodes CDR1 SGHNT and CDR2 YENEEA. The CDR3 DNA reads TGTGCCAGCAGCTTACTAGCGGGCCGGACTGGCGATGAGCAGTTCTTC. It specifies CASSLLAGRTGDEQFF.

Note on this clone: Different DNA sequences within this sample yield the same CDR3. V is TRBV6-5 and J is TRBJ1-5; 10 positions agree with TRBD1. The CDR3 consists of 14 residues. The germline V gene has CDR1 MNHEY and CDR2 SVGAGI. The trim removed 8 bases at V and 1 base at J, leaving 2 bases unmatched. Here the CDR3 DNA reads TGTGCCAGCCGACAGGGGGCCAGCAATCAGCCCCAGCATTTT. Residues: CASRQGASNQPQHF.

The J gene is TRBJ1-4, the V gene TRBV4-1; tentative D call: TRBD1 (6 bases). Trimming left V 0 bases short and J 2 bases short, with 10 bases between. Germline loops: CDR1 MGHRA, CDR2 YSYEKL. The length of the CDR3 is 16 residues. The CDR3 spells CASSQDPRGTNEKLFF. CDR3 nucleotides: TGCGCCAGCAGCCAAGACCCGAGGGGGACTAATGAAAAACTGTTTTTT.

The rearrangement joins TRBV11-3 to TRBJ2-2; D not resolved. Trimming pared 8 bases from V and 4 bases from J, leaving 11 bases between. The CDR3 has 13 amino acids. Germline CDR1 is SGHNT and CDR2 is YENEEA. The CDR3 sequence: CASVRTGTGELFF. The DNA for the CDR3 is TGTGCCAGCGTTCGAACGGGCACCGGGGAGCTGTTTTTT.

The chain carries TRBV6-5 and TRBJ2-7; 7 nucleotides align to TRBD1. The CDR3 extends over 11 amino acids. V shed 5 bases, J shed 9 bases, and the junction held 4 bases outside the gene matches. Germline loops: CDR1 MNHEY, CDR2 SVGAGI. This CDR3 reads CASSTTGVQYF. CDR3 nucleotide sequence: TGTGCCAGCAGTACAACAGGGGTGCAGTACTTC.

This clone has more than one count but fewer than ten. The CDR3 loop is CASSPGTSTRNEQFF. DNA of the CDR3: TGCGCCAGCAGCCCCGGGACTTCTACCCGCAATGAGCAGTTCTTC. The chain combines TRBV5-1 with TRBJ2-1, with D possibly matching TRBD2 (6 bases). CDR1 and CDR2 (germline): SGHRS, YFSETQ. Trimming took off 4 bases at V and 6 bases at J, with 17 bases between the two ends. The CDR3 has 15 amino acids.

The chain carries TRBV6-6 and TRBJ2-2; TRBD2 is a possible D gene (5 bases). The CDR3 runs 16 residues. V lost 5 bases and J 0 bases, leaving 13 bases between the germline ends. The germline V gene encodes CDR1 MNHNY and CDR2 SVGAGI (reference sequence). CDR3 sequence: CASSPGDHANTGELFF. The CDR3, as DNA: TGTGCCAGCAGTCCCGGGGATCACGCGAACACCGGGGAGCTGTTTTTT.

The rearrangement links TRBV4-1 to TRBJ2-3; 10 nucleotides agree with TRBD2. Per the germline V gene, CDR1 is MGHRA and CDR2 is YSYEKL. Germline trimming cut 0 bases from V and 4 bases from J; bases unmatched to any gene: 4. The length of the CDR3 is 16 residues. The CDR3 sequence: CASSQEAGTSADTQYF. The DNA for the CDR3 is TGCGCCAGCAGCCAAGAGGCCGGGACTAGCGCAGATACGCAGTATTTT.

The chain couples TRBV4-3 to TRBJ2-7; 9 nucleotides line up with TRBD1. Germline V lookup: CDR1 LGHNA, CDR2 YSLEER. The V gene end was trimmed by 3 bases and the J gene end by 5 bases; junction bases not matched to a gene: 8. The CDR3 covers 15 residues. CDR3 bases: TGCGCCAGCAGCCAGGTCGGACAGGGGAGCAACGAGCAGTACTTC. Its translation is CASSQVGQGSNEQYF.

The chain carries TRBV6-1 and TRBJ1-6; the match to TRBD1 covers 7 bases. Germline V lookup: CDR1 MNHNS, CDR2 SASEGT. Losses at the gene ends were 3 bases for V and 7 bases for J; bases not matched to a gene: 6. This CDR3 has 15 residues. CDR3 residues: CASSDPGGRNSPLHF. CDR3 sequence (DNA): TGTGCCAGCAGTGATCCAGGGGGGCGGAATTCACCCCTCCACTTT.

The chain couples TRBV5-4 to TRBJ2-1; 7 bases map to TRBD2. Unmatched junction bases numbered 6, after V lost 2 bases and J lost 7 bases. The CDR3 spans 14 residues. Germline V lookup: CDR1 SGHNT, CDR2 YYREEE (reference sequence). The CDR3 sequence: CASSFQRGENEQFF. The CDR3 coding sequence is TGTGCCAGCAGCTTCCAGCGGGGTGAAAATGAGCAGTTCTTC.

In this sample, this clone turned up a few times. The chain carries TRBV9 and TRBJ2-1, with a possible D match to TRBD2 (6 bases). The germline gives CDR1 SGDLS, CDR2 YYNGEE. The CDR3 runs to 15 residues. V dropped 0 bases and J dropped 2 bases, with 9 bases sitting between them. CDR3 sequence reads: CASSVVAETYNEQFF. CDR3 in DNA: TGTGCCAGCAGCGTAGTAGCGGAGACCTACAATGAGCAGTTCTTC.

The chain joins TRBV29-1 to TRBJ2-4; D gene uncertain. The CDR3 has 12 amino acids. Trimming shortened V by 8 bases and J by 0 bases, and 8 bases separated the two germline ends. CDR1 and CDR2 (germline): SQVTM, ANQGSEA. The DNA for the CDR3 is TGCAGCCTTTCGGTAGCCAAAAACATTCAGTACTTC. Its protein is CSLSVAKNIQYF.

This clone has only a few counts. The rearrangement joins TRBV19 to TRBJ2-7; D possibly corresponds to TRBD2 (5 bases). Germline V lookup: CDR1 LNHDA, CDR2 SQIVND (reference sequence). With 7 bases removed from V and 2 bases from J, the gap between germline ends came to 12 bases. This CDR3 contains 13 residues. The CDR3 loop reads CASTGGETYEQYF. The CDR3 DNA sequence: TGTGCCAGTACCGGAGGAGAGACCTACGAGCAGTACTTC.

This chain connects TRBV5-4 to TRBJ1-2, with D possibly being TRBD1 (6 bases). The germline V gene has CDR1 SGHNT and CDR2 YYREEE (reference sequence). V dropped 6 bases and J dropped 4 bases, with 19 bases sitting between them. The CDR3 is 15 amino acids. CDR3 protein: CASTNGQSYAYGYTF. Here the CDR3 DNA reads TGTGCCAGCACCAACGGACAGTCGTACGCCTATGGCTACACCTTC.

This rearrangement joins TRBV28 to TRBJ2-1; D unclear. This CDR3 spans 11 amino acids. Between the trimmed V and J ends, which lost 6 bases and 10 bases, there was a span of 10 bases. Germline assignment: CDR1 MDHEN and CDR2 SYDVKM. In DNA form, the CDR3 reads TGTGCCAGCAGGGCCCCCCTGGAGCAGTTCTTC. Protein: CASRAPLEQFF. Using reference TRBV28 and TRBJ2-1 for the parts outside the CDR3, the full variable domain is DVKVTQSSRYLVKRTGEKVFLECVQDMDHENMFWYRQDPGLGLRLIYFSYDVKMKEKGDIPEGYSVSREKKERFSLILESASTNQTSMYLCASRAPLEQFFGPGTRLTVL.

The chain is built from TRBV13 and TRBJ2-3; D gene ambiguous. Germline loops: CDR1 PRHDT, CDR2 FYEKMQ (reference sequence). V was cut by 2 bases and J by 4 bases, with 4 bases left in between. The CDR3 contains 12 residues. The CDR3 DNA is TGTGCCAGCAGCTTAAAGCCAGATACGCAGTATTTT. Translated: CASSLKPDTQYF.

The rearrangement joins TRBV7-4 to TRBJ1-5; the D is unclear. The germline V gene encodes CDR1 SGHVT and CDR2 SQSDAQ. The CDR3 is 14 residues long. The V gene lost 2 bases and the J gene lost 6 bases, with 11 bases spanning the gap. CDR3: CASSLMEGGQPQHF. For the CDR3, the DNA is TGTGCCAGCAGCTTAATGGAGGGAGGTCAGCCCCAGCATTTT.

The chain employs TRBV20-1 and TRBJ2-7, with D possibly matching TRBD1 (6 bases). Trimming stripped 7 bases from V and 6 bases from J, with 13 bases between. The CDR3 length is 11 residues. Germline CDR1 and CDR2: DFQATT and SNEGSKA (reference sequence). The CDR3 spells CSGTGGAEQYF. The CDR3 DNA follows: TGCAGTGGAACTGGGGGCGCCGAGCAGTACTTC.

The chain uses TRBV5-6 and TRBJ2-7, with 7 bases matching TRBD2. J was trimmed by 4 bases and V by 3 bases; bases with no gene match: 7. Per the germline V gene, CDR1 is SGHDT and CDR2 is YYEEEE. This CDR3 comprises 14 residues. This chain's CDR3 is CASSSGLADYEQYF. DNA of the CDR3: TGTGCCAGCAGCTCGGGGCTAGCGGATTACGAGCAGTACTTC.

The V gene is TRBV11-2, the J gene TRBJ2-3, with 7 bases that match TRBD2. CDR3 size: 16 residues. V was pared by 8 bases and J by 2 bases, with 13 bases of the junction left unmatched. The germline V gene has CDR1 SGHAT and CDR2 FQNNGV. This CDR3 reads CASRPSGTTYTDTQYF. DNA of the CDR3: TGTGCCAGCCGTCCCAGTGGGACTACCTACACAGATACGCAGTATTTT.

This clone was seen a single time. The chain uses TRBV14 and TRBJ1-2, with a weak D call TRBD1 (6 bases). The CDR3 has 13 residues. Deletions cut 4 bases from V and 8 bases from J, with 14 bases between. Germline V CDR1 and CDR2: SGHDN, FVKESK. CDR3 region: CASSPLRGIGYTF. CDR3 bases: TGTGCCAGCAGCCCGCTCAGGGGAATCGGCTACACCTTC. Together with reference TRBV14 and TRBJ1-2, the CDR3 gives the full variable domain: EAGVTQFPSHSVIEKGQTVTLRCDPISGHDNLYWYRRVMGKEIKFLLHFVKESKQDESGMPNNRFLAERTGGTYSTLKVQPAELEDSGVYFCASSPLRGIGYTFGSGTRLTVV.